These 27 T cell receptor beta chains came from one sample sequenced in a study of blood T cells in healthy people across ages (dated by TCRdb to the mid-2010s). Library creation used 5' RACE. Data came from an Illumina HiSeq 2500. A second PCR of about 6 to 12 cycles was performed with a sample-barcoded 5' primer and a J-beta primer mix. TCRdb took the public reads, trimmed them with fastp at Q25, ran MiXCR for clone calling and kept in-frame beta chains. CDR3 protein sequences are deduplicated, and each keeps its most common genes and DNA. The sample table records 580,000 or so distinct CDR3 sequences; around 48% of these occur just once. The top ten clones comprise 20% to 25% of the sample. Sequencing used blood. These receptors came from an older man in good health.

The rearrangement joins TRBV2 to TRBJ2-5; 9 bases match TRBD1. The length of the CDR3 is 14 residues. Germline lookup yields CDR1 SNHLY and CDR2 FYNNEI. Germline trimming cut 6 bases from V and 5 bases from J; bases unmatched to any gene: 7. Here the CDR3 DNA reads TGTGCCAGCAGATTCAGGACAGGGGTGGAGACCCAGTACTTC. Amino acid sequence: CASRFRTGVETQYF.

The V call is TRBV5-1, the J call TRBJ2-1; D is perhaps TRBD1 (6 bases). Per germline, CDR1 SGHRS and CDR2 YFSETQ. This CDR3 contains 14 residues. V shed 1 base and J shed 8 bases, with 13 bases lying between them. The CDR3 spells CASSLLGGADEQFF. CDR3 DNA: TGCGCCAGCAGCTTGTTAGGGGGTGCCGATGAGCAGTTCTTC.

The chain joins TRBV20-1 to TRBJ2-5; TRBD1 matches at 8 bases. This CDR3 has 12 amino acids. V trimming: 6 bases; J trimming: 5 bases; junction bases outside the gene matches: 5. Looked up from germline, CDR1 is DFQATT and CDR2 is SNEGSKA (reference sequence). Here the CDR3 reads CSARTGFETQYF. As DNA, the CDR3 is TGCAGTGCCCGGACAGGGTTCGAGACCCAGTACTTC.

This clonotype showed up just a few times. This rearrangement joins TRBV10-1 to TRBJ2-1; TRBD1 aligns across 9 bases. V was clipped by 5 bases and J by 9 bases; unmatched bases: 5. There are 13 residues in the CDR3. Germline assignment: CDR1 WNHNN and CDR2 SYGVQD (reference sequence). CDR3 protein: CASSRGQGGEQFF. CDR3 DNA sequence: TGCGCCAGCAGTCGGGGACAGGGAGGTGAGCAGTTCTTC.

This clonotype was observed a few times. This rearrangement joins TRBV6-6 to TRBJ2-7, with D possibly TRBD1 on 5 matching bases. CDR3 size: 15 residues. The V gene's germline CDR1 is MNHNY and CDR2 SVGAGI (reference sequence). The V and J ends lost 2 bases and 3 bases respectively, with 14 bases between them. In DNA, the CDR3 is TGTGCCAGCAGTTACGCGACGCAGGGTGTCTACGAGCAGTACTTC. It codes for CASSYATQGVYEQYF.

The rearrangement uses TRBV15 and TRBJ2-7; D perhaps matches TRBD2 (6 bases). V lost 0 bases to trimming and J lost 4 bases, with 16 bases between them. The CDR3 sequence is 16 residues long. In germline, CDR1 is LNHNV, CDR2 YYDKDF (reference sequence). Written as DNA, the CDR3 is TGTGCCACCAGCAGAGATCAGGTCTCGGGGAGGTACGAGCAGTACTTC. Translated: CATSRDQVSGRYEQYF.

The rearrangement joins TRBV12-3 or TRBV12-4 to TRBJ2-6; D is perhaps TRBD1 or TRBD2 (5 bases each). The CDR3 extends over 16 amino acids. V shed 5 bases and J shed 1 base, with 12 bases lying between them. The CDR3 coding sequence is TGTGCCAGCAGTAGGGACGGAGGATCTGGGGCCAACGTCCTGACTTTC. Protein sequence: CASSRDGGSGANVLTF.

The table lists this clonotype with a few counts. The rearrangement uses TRBV6-2 or TRBV6-3 and TRBJ2-1; TRBD2 agrees at 7 bases. After removal of 5 bases from V and 0 bases from J, the junction contained 7 bases not matched to a gene. The germline gives CDR1 MNHEY, CDR2 SVGEGT. This CDR3 has 16 amino acids. In DNA, the CDR3 is TGTGCCAGCAGTCCCCCCGGGACTACCTCCTACAATGAGCAGTTCTTC. The encoded protein is CASSPPGTTSYNEQFF.

The rearrangement links TRBV25-1 to TRBJ2-7, with D perhaps TRBD2 (6 bases). The J call is in doubt because the DNA end fits TRBJ2-5 better. The CDR3 covers 13 residues. CDR1 and CDR2 (germline): MGHDK, SYGVNS. The CDR3 here is CASKDGRGETQYF. The CDR3 DNA follows: TGTGCCAGCAAAGACGGGCGGGGTGAGACCCAGTACTTC.

This chain's CDR3 is CSARASSGETAYTF. CDR3 DNA sequence: TGCAGTGCTAGGGCTTCATCAGGAGAAACTGCCTACACCTTC. This sequence joins TRBV20-1 and TRBJ1-2; D gene ambiguous. Germline V gene sequence: CDR1 DFQATT, CDR2 SNEGSKA (reference sequence). Trimming removed 3 bases from V and 10 bases from J, with 21 bases in between. CDR3 size: 14 residues.

The chain recombines TRBV20-1 with TRBJ1-2; D remains unclear. The V gene lost 3 bases and the J gene lost 1 base, with 6 bases spanning the gap. Germline V CDR1 and CDR2: DFQATT, SNEGSKA (reference sequence). The CDR3 length is 12 residues. CDR3: CSASAGNYGYTF. CDR3 in DNA: TGCAGTGCTAGTGCGGGTAACTATGGCTACACCTTC.

Written as DNA, the CDR3 is TGCAGTGCTAGAGATTCCGGCGGCCTCTCCTACGAGCAGTACTTC. Translation gives CSARDSGGLSYEQYF. V and J are TRBV20-1 and TRBJ2-7; D call uncertain. The V and J ends lost 0 bases and 0 bases respectively, with 12 bases between them. CDR3 length equals 15 residues. CDR1 and CDR2 (germline): DFQATT, SNEGSKA (reference sequence).

At least ten counts were recorded for this clonotype. V and J are TRBV25-1 and TRBJ2-7, with D perhaps TRBD1 (6 bases). The V gene lost 10 bases and the J gene lost 6 bases, with 22 bases spanning the gap. Germline lookup yields CDR1 MGHDK and CDR2 SYGVNS. The CDR3 runs 14 residues. CDR3 protein: CAISQGGQTSEQYF. The CDR3 nucleotides read TGTGCCATTTCACAAGGAGGACAGACTTCCGAGCAGTACTTC.

This chain uses TRBV6-2 or TRBV6-3 with TRBJ2-1; 16 bases fit TRBD2. Unmatched junction bases numbered 8, after V lost 6 bases and J lost 6 bases. CDR3 size: 17 residues. Germline V lookup: CDR1 MNHEY, CDR2 SVGEGT. The CDR3 sequence: CASSKGTSGRAFNEQFF. In nucleotides, the CDR3 is TGTGCCAGCAGCAAAGGGACTAGCGGGAGGGCCTTCAATGAGCAGTTCTTC.

The chain carries TRBV6-1 and TRBJ1-2; D gene uncertain. The CDR3 totals 15 residues. Germline V gene sequence: CDR1 MNHNS, CDR2 SASEGT. V was trimmed by 2 bases and J by 2 bases, leaving 12 bases between them. The CDR3 nucleotides read TGTGCCAGCAGTGAATTACACACGGAAAACTATGGCTACACCTTC. Encoded protein: CASSELHTENYGYTF.

This chain uses TRBV10-3 with TRBJ2-1; 8 nucleotides align to TRBD2. CDR3 length: 12 residues. Germline values: CDR1 ENHRY, CDR2 SYGVKD. Germline trimming cut 0 bases from V and 12 bases from J; bases unmatched to any gene: 1. CDR3 DNA sequence: TGTGCCATCAGTGAGTCCAGCGGGGGGCAGTTCTTC. Amino acid sequence: CAISESSGGQFF.

The rearrangement links TRBV24-1 to TRBJ2-5; D remains ambiguous. Trimming stripped 9 bases from V and 4 bases from J, with 14 bases between. CDR1 is KGHDR, CDR2 SFDVKD, per germline. The CDR3 extends over 13 amino acids. CDR3 nucleotide sequence: TGTGCCACCGCCTCGGCAGGCCGAGAGACCCAGTACTTC. It is translated as CATASAGRETQYF.

This chain uses TRBV2 with TRBJ2-3; TRBD2 matches at 8 bases. This CDR3 has 15 amino acids. Looked up from germline, CDR1 is SNHLY and CDR2 is FYNNEI. The V and J ends lost 4 bases and 5 bases, in that order; junction bases with no gene match: 8. The chain's CDR3 is CASSGGGRPRDTQYF. The CDR3 DNA reads as TGTGCCAGCAGTGGTGGCGGGAGGCCCCGAGATACGCAGTATTTT.

In this sample, this clonotype turned up a few times. V and J are TRBV7-2 and TRBJ2-1, with 8 bases aligning to TRBD2. With 0 bases clipped from V and 9 bases from J, the junction kept 10 bases outside the gene matches. The CDR3 runs 16 residues. CDR1 and CDR2 from the germline V gene are SGHTA and FQGNSA. CDR3 sequence: CASSLAIGGASSEQFF. In DNA form, the CDR3 reads TGTGCCAGCAGCTTAGCGATCGGGGGGGCCTCGAGTGAGCAGTTCTTC.

The rearrangement uses TRBV24-1 and TRBJ2-5; D unclear. Germline V lookup: CDR1 KGHDR, CDR2 SFDVKD. This CDR3 spans 13 amino acids. The V and J ends lost 5 bases and 1 base respectively, with 7 bases between them. The CDR3 region has the DNA TGTGCCACCAGTGCCCGGTCCCAAGAGACCCAGTACTTC. Protein sequence: CATSARSQETQYF.

This clonotype was seen a handful of times. The chain recombines TRBV29-1 with TRBJ2-1; TRBD2 matches 7 bases. Germline-derived CDR1 and CDR2 are SQVTM and ANQGSEA. The CDR3 sequence is 12 residues long. V gave up 6 bases and J gave up 5 bases; unmatched junction bases: 4. CDR3 coding DNA: TGCAGCGTGCGCCGGGGGGACAATGAGCAGTTCTTC. Its translation: CSVRRGDNEQFF.

This clonotype was seen more than once but under ten times. The chain is built from TRBV20-1 and TRBJ2-3; 7 bases are shared with TRBD2. Trimming cost V 5 bases and J 5 bases; bases outside gene matches: 10. The CDR3 consists of 14 residues. CDR1 and CDR2 from the germline V gene are DFQATT and SNEGSKA (reference sequence). As DNA, the CDR3 is TGCAGTGCTCCCATGCCAATAGCGGGAGATACGCAGTATTTT. This sequence encodes CSAPMPIAGDTQYF.

This clonotype has just a few counts. The rearrangement uses TRBV29-1 and TRBJ2-5, with D tentatively TRBD1 or TRBD2 (5 bases each). The germline CDR1 and CDR2 sequences are SQVTM and ANQGSEA. Trimming removed 7 bases from V and 1 base from J, with 16 bases in between. The CDR3 sequence is 14 residues long. CDR3 bases: TGCAGCGCCGGTCGGGGCAGCGGCCAAGAGACCCAGTACTTC. Translated, it gives CSAGRGSGQETQYF. Variable domain in full (rest from reference TRBV29-1 and TRBJ2-5): SAVISQKPSRDICQRGTSLTIQCQVDSQVTMMFWYRQQPGQSLTLIATANQGSEATYESGFVIDKFPISRPNLTFSTLTVSNMSPEDSSIYLCSAGRGSGQETQYFGPGTRLLVL.

The rearrangement joins TRBV20-1 to TRBJ2-1; 8 bases map to TRBD1. V trimming: 6 bases; J trimming: 2 bases; junction bases outside the gene matches: 9. CDR3 length equals 15 residues. CDR1 and CDR2 (germline): DFQATT, SNEGSKA (reference sequence). The CDR3, as DNA: TGCAGTGCCAGTGGACAGGGAGTTACCTACAATGAGCAGTTCTTC. Residues: CSASGQGVTYNEQFF.

The chain joins TRBV29-1 to TRBJ2-3; 9 nucleotides agree with TRBD1. The germline V gene has CDR1 SQVTM and CDR2 ANQGSEA. The CDR3 contains 13 residues. Trimming cost V 8 bases and J 2 bases; bases outside gene matches: 5. The CDR3 is CSTRTGVTDTQYF. Written as DNA, the CDR3 is TGCAGCACCCGGACAGGGGTCACAGATACGCAGTATTTT.

Only a few counts were recorded for this clonotype. This chain connects TRBV20-1 to TRBJ2-7, with a possible D match to TRBD1 (6 bases). The CDR3 spans 13 residues. V lost 6 bases to trimming and J lost 4 bases, with 16 bases between them. CDR1 and CDR2 (germline): DFQATT, SNEGSKA (reference sequence). CDR3 amino acids: CSALLRTAYEQYF. As DNA, the CDR3 is TGCAGTGCCCTACTCCGGACAGCTTACGAGCAGTACTTC.

V usage is TRBV4-1 and J usage is TRBJ2-4; D remains unclear. CDR1 and CDR2 (germline): MGHRA, YSYEKL. This CDR3 comprises 20 residues. V lost 0 bases and J 0 bases, leaving 21 bases between the germline ends. The CDR3 coding sequence is TGCGCCAGCAGCCAAGAACCGGGTGCTAGAACCCGAATAGCCAAAAACATTCAGTACTTC. Encoded protein: CASSQEPGARTRIAKNIQYF.